The rows below give T cell receptor beta chains drawn from one sample of a study of PD-L1 blockade in urothelial cancer. The protocol was immunoSEQ multiplex PCR, while the TCRdb copy is restricted to in-frame clones and leaves out a portion. Of some 66,000 clones in the sample, roughly 86% were seen once. The sequenced sample was PBMCs, obtained around atezolizumab (anti-PD-L1) treatment. These receptors all stem from a man in his sixties with urothelial cancer. Each CDR3 is given with its conserved first and last residue. Each record gives: clone size, D gene, V gene, J gene, CDR3 protein, CDR3 DNA. The D gene is left open where the match is weak. The listing skips clone size in some rows; elsewhere it reads once, few, many or a size class.

size: NA; D: NA; V: TRBV5-1; J: TRBJ2-6; CDR3: CASRASGANVLTF; DNA: TGCGCCAGCAGGGCTTCTGGGGCCAACGTCCTGACTTTC
size: NA; D: NA; V: TRBV19; J: TRBJ1-6; CDR3: CASSISGSPLHF; DNA: TGTGCCAGTAGTATTAGCGGTTCACCCCTCCACTTT
size: NA; D: NA; V: TRBV11-2; J: TRBJ1-1; CDR3: CASSQGWRKAFF; DNA: TGTGCCAGCAGCCAGGGATGGCGAAAAGCTTTCTTT
size: NA; D: NA; V: TRBV6-1; J: TRBJ1-6; CDR3: CASIIGEVYNSPLHF; DNA: TGTGCCAGCATAATCGGTGAGGTCTATAATTCACCCCTCCACTTT
size: NA; D: NA; V: TRBV25-1; J: TRBJ2-2; CDR3: CASSAYRMNTGELFF; DNA: TGTGCCAGCAGTGCTTACAGAATGAACACCGGGGAGCTGTTTTTT
size: NA; D: TRBD1; V: TRBV11-2; J: TRBJ2-1; CDR3: CASSPTGAYNEQFF; DNA: TGTGCCAGCAGCCCGACAGGGGCCTACAATGAGCAGTTCTTC
size: NA; D: TRBD1; V: TRBV7-9; J: TRBJ2-7; CDR3: CASSLGTGMTYEQYF; DNA: TGTGCCAGCAGCTTAGGGACAGGGATGACCTACGAGCAGTACTTC
size: NA; D: TRBD1; V: TRBV19; J: TRBJ1-1; CDR3: CASRRDSEAFF; DNA: TGTGCCAGTCGCCGGGACAGTGAAGCTTTCTTT
size: NA; D: TRBD1; V: TRBV6-5; J: TRBJ2-7; CDR3: CASRGDSSYEQYF; DNA: TGTGCCAGCAGGGGGGACAGCTCCTACGAGCAGTACTTC
size: NA; D: TRBD1; V: TRBV7-9; J: TRBJ2-7; CDR3: CASSLGRTGFNEQYF; DNA: TGTGCCAGCAGCCTAGGGCGGACAGGGTTTAACGAGCAGTACTTC
size: NA; D: TRBD1; V: TRBV30; J: TRBJ2-1; CDR3: CAWDRPGQGYNEQFF; DNA: TGTGCCTGGGATAGACCGGGACAGGGATACAATGAGCAGTTCTTC
size: NA; D: NA; V: TRBV7-9; J: TRBJ1-2; CDR3: CASSLVQGYGYTF; DNA: TGTGCCAGCAGCTTAGTACAGGGCTATGGCTACACCTTC
size: once; D: TRBD1; V: TRBV19; J: TRBJ2-5; CDR3: CASSPQGVREEETQYF; DNA: TGTGCCAGTAGCCCCCAGGGGGTACGAGAGGAAGAGACCCAGTACTTC
size: NA; D: NA; V: TRBV19; J: TRBJ2-3; CDR3: CASSIGAASTDTQYF; DNA: TGTGCCAGTAGTATCGGAGCTGCTAGCACAGATACGCAGTATTTT
size: NA; D: NA; V: TRBV5-1; J: TRBJ1-1; CDR3: CASSPDVTGKLAFF; DNA: TGCGCCAGCAGCCCAGATGTTACAGGGAAGCTAGCTTTCTTT
size: once; D: NA; V: TRBV27; J: TRBJ2-5; CDR3: CASRDRQETQYF; DNA: TGTGCCAGCAGGGACAGACAAGAGACCCAGTACTTC
size: NA; D: NA; V: TRBV2; J: TRBJ1-6; CDR3: CASSVARGQSYNSPLHF; DNA: TGTGCCAGCAGCGTTGCTCGAGGACAGTCATATAATTCACCCCTCCACTTT
size: NA; D: TRBD1; V: TRBV12-5; J: TRBJ1-2; CDR3: CASGFGTGDGYTF; DNA: TGTGCTAGTGGTTTCGGGACAGGGGATGGCTACACCTTC
size: NA; D: NA; V: TRBV18; J: TRBJ2-1; CDR3: CASSRVRGTPNNEQFF; DNA: TGTGCCAGCTCACGTGTTAGGGGGACGCCGAACAATGAGCAGTTCTTC
size: NA; D: NA; V: TRBV30; J: TRBJ2-6; CDR3: CAWTSGANVLTF; DNA: TGTGCCTGGACGAGTGGGGCCAACGTCCTGACTTTC
size: NA; D: NA; V: TRBV7-9; J: TRBJ2-3; CDR3: CASSLITGDTQYF; DNA: TGTGCCAGCAGCTTAATTACAGGGGATACGCAGTATTTT
size: NA; D: TRBD1; V: TRBV11-2; J: TRBJ1-1; CDR3: CASSPGGWDTEAFF; DNA: TGTGCCAGCAGCCCAGGGGGCTGGGACACTGAAGCTTTCTTT
size: NA; D: NA; V: TRBV20-1; J: TRBJ1-1; CDR3: CSHSTVTEAFF; DNA: TGCAGCCACAGCACGGTCACTGAAGCTTTCTTT
size: NA; D: TRBD1; V: TRBV28; J: TRBJ2-7; CDR3: CASRGRQGADEQYF; DNA: TGTGCCAGCAGGGGGAGACAGGGGGCGGACGAGCAGTACTTC
size: NA; D: TRBD1; V: TRBV12-5; J: TRBJ2-1; CDR3: CASDTGVLSYNEQFF; DNA: TGTGCTAGTGATACAGGGGTTCTTTCCTACAATGAGCAGTTCTTC
size: NA; D: TRBD2; V: TRBV7-8; J: TRBJ2-7; CDR3: CASSGLAGPYEQYF; DNA: TGTGCCAGCAGCGGACTAGCGGGGCCCTACGAGCAGTACTTC
size: once; D: NA; V: TRBV9; J: TRBJ2-2; CDR3: CASSVGHLTGELFF; DNA: TGTGCCAGCAGCGTAGGACACCTAACTGGGGAGCTGTTTTTT
size: NA; D: TRBD2; V: TRBV28; J: TRBJ2-7; CDR3: CASSFGRAATYEQYF; DNA: TGTGCCAGCAGTTTTGGGAGGGCAGCAACCTACGAGCAGTACTTC
size: NA; D: TRBD1; V: TRBV14; J: TRBJ2-2; CDR3: CASSQTGDTGELFF; DNA: TGTGCCAGCAGCCAAACAGGGGATACCGGGGAGCTGTTTTTT
size: few; D: NA; V: TRBV27; J: TRBJ2-7; CDR3: CASSLNRQGGQYF; DNA: TGTGCCAGCAGTTTAAATAGGCAGGGTGGGCAGTACTTC
size: NA; D: TRBD1; V: TRBV4-1; J: TRBJ1-5; CDR3: CASSQPNRGPSQPQHF; DNA: TGCGCCAGCAGCCAACCCAACAGGGGGCCCAGTCAGCCCCAGCATTTT
size: NA; D: TRBD1; V: TRBV30; J: TRBJ1-6; CDR3: CAWIQMTGGWNSPLHF; DNA: TGTGCCTGGATACAAATGACAGGGGGCTGGAATTCACCCCTCCACTTT
size: NA; D: TRBD1; V: TRBV19; J: TRBJ1-5; CDR3: CASTGTGMANSNQPQHF; DNA: TGTGCCAGTACCGGGACAGGGATGGCCAATAGCAATCAGCCCCAGCATTTT
size: NA; D: NA; V: TRBV6-4; J: TRBJ1-2; CDR3: CASSPNSQGNYGYTF; DNA: TGTGCCAGCAGCCCCAACTCACAGGGAAACTATGGCTACACCTTC
size: NA; D: TRBD1; V: TRBV10-3; J: TRBJ2-5; CDR3: CAISDRDRGRETQYF; DNA: TGTGCCATCAGTGACCGGGACAGGGGAAGGGAGACCCAGTACTTC
size: few; D: NA; V: TRBV2; J: TRBJ1-1; CDR3: CATRLGGYTEAFF; DNA: TGTGCCACCCGCTTGGGGGGATACACTGAAGCTTTCTTT
size: once; D: NA; V: TRBV6-5; J: TRBJ2-1; CDR3: CASRRRADEQFF; DNA: TGTGCCAGCAGGAGGAGGGCGGATGAGCAGTTCTTC
size: NA; D: NA; V: TRBV4-1; J: TRBJ2-3; CDR3: CASSQGRGLGTDTQYF; DNA: TGCGCCAGCAGCCAAGGGAGGGGCTTGGGGACAGATACGCAGTATTTT
size: NA; D: NA; V: TRBV5-1; J: TRBJ2-3; CDR3: CASRGGQDTQYF; DNA: TGCGCCAGCAGGGGGGGGCAGGATACGCAGTATTTT
size: NA; D: NA; V: TRBV7-6; J: TRBJ2-3; CDR3: CASSLGGPRTDTQYF; DNA: TGTGCCAGCAGCTTAGGGGGGCCCCGCACAGATACGCAGTATTTT
size: NA; D: TRBD1; V: TRBV6-5; J: TRBJ2-7; CDR3: CASRAGTGNYEQYF; DNA: TGTGCCAGCAGGGCCGGGACAGGGAACTATGAGCAGTACTTC
size: NA; D: NA; V: TRBV30; J: TRBJ2-4; CDR3: CAWSSGRMIENIQYF; DNA: TGTGCCTGGAGTTCAGGGAGGATGATAGAAAACATTCAGTACTTC
size: NA; D: TRBD2; V: TRBV4-2; J: TRBJ2-3; CDR3: CASSQDFRLAGDTDTQYF; DNA: TGTGCCAGCAGCCAAGATTTCCGACTAGCGGGGGACACAGATACGCAGTATTTT
size: NA; D: TRBD1; V: TRBV18; J: TRBJ2-7; CDR3: CASSPDRAEQYF; DNA: TGTGCCAGCTCCCCTGACAGGGCCGAGCAGTACTTC
size: NA; D: TRBD1; V: TRBV27; J: TRBJ1-1; CDR3: CASGRTGGVRRTEAFF; DNA: TGTGCCAGCGGGCGGACAGGGGGTGTCAGGAGGACTGAAGCTTTCTTT
size: NA; D: NA; V: TRBV11-2; J: TRBJ1-1; CDR3: CASSSDSPRAEAFF; DNA: TGTGCCAGCAGCTCCGACAGTCCCCGCGCTGAAGCTTTCTTT
size: once; D: NA; V: TRBV19; J: TRBJ1-5; CDR3: CASRIRDRYSNQPQHF; DNA: TGTGCCAGTAGAATCCGGGATAGATATAGCAATCAGCCCCAGCATTTT
size: NA; D: TRBD1; V: TRBV7-9; J: TRBJ2-2; CDR3: CASSLNRQGVTGELFF; DNA: TGTGCCAGCAGCTTAAACCGACAGGGGGTGACCGGGGAGCTGTTTTTT
size: NA; D: NA; V: TRBV7-9; J: TRBJ2-7; CDR3: CASSFGSGDEQYF; DNA: TGTGCCAGCAGCTTCGGCTCAGGGGACGAGCAGTACTTC
size: NA; D: NA; V: TRBV4-2; J: TRBJ2-1; CDR3: CASSQNSGYNEQFF; DNA: TGTGCCAGCAGCCAGAATTCAGGCTACAATGAGCAGTTCTTC
size: NA; D: TRBD1; V: TRBV2; J: TRBJ1-1; CDR3: CASSDVTGVTEAFF; DNA: TGTGCCAGCAGTGATGTGACAGGGGTAACTGAAGCTTTCTTT
size: NA; D: TRBD2; V: TRBV4-2; J: TRBJ2-1; CDR3: CASSQDAGLAGLYNEQFF; DNA: TGTGCCAGCAGCCAAGATGCAGGGTTAGCGGGGCTTTACAATGAGCAGTTCTTC